This T cell receptor beta chain came from a study of neurological immune-mediated disorders. From the 5' RACE reads, TCRdb called clonotypes with MiXCR, one entry per CDR3 protein. The data contain roughly 43,000 distinct CDR3 sequences, around 1.9% of them singletons. This CDR3 spans 13 amino acids. V was shortened by 7 bases and J by 1 base, with 9 bases between the two germline ends. Germline CDR1 is SNHLY and CDR2 is FYNNEI. This clonotype was found many times. Sequenced: PBMCs. The chain links TRBV2 to TRBJ2-3; D gene uncertain. This clonotype was sampled from a woman aged 40 to 50 with multiple sclerosis. CDR3 protein: CASMFEGTDTQYF. CDR3 coding DNA: TGTGCCAGCATGTTTGAAGGCACAGATACGCAGTATTTT.